This paragraph covers one TCR beta chain sequence. This entry belongs to a study of T-cell reconstitution after alpha-beta-depleted transplantation in children. Unique molecular identifiers were incorporated into the prepared TCRbeta library. Each CDR3 protein is one row after TCRdb ran MiXCR on the PCR reads. The sample holds some 240,000 distinct CDR3 sequences, approximately 9.8% seen once. V dropped 5 bases and J dropped 1; count of bases not matched to a gene: 5. The CDR3 runs to 16 residues. CDR1 is SGHVS, CDR2 FNYEAQ, per germline. The chain carries TRBV7-6 and TRBJ2-7; 13 nucleotides match TRBD2. Sequences were derived from PBMCs from the stem cell graft donor, sampled from the stem cell graft. This sequence originates from a human donor who donated a stem cell graft to a child with SCID. CDR3 amino acids: CASSEGLAGDSYEQYF. The CDR3 nucleotides read TGTGCCAGCAGCGAAGGACTAGCGGGGGATTCCTACGAGCAGTACTTC.